One sample yielded the 12 T cell receptor beta chains listed below, sequenced in a study of blood T cell repertoires in COVID-19. Profiling relied on immunoSEQ multiplex PCR, and the TCRdb table lists in-frame clones only, not all of them. The data contain about 210,000 clones, more than 65% of them singletons. Input material: peripheral blood. Receptors originate from a man aged 50 to 60 with active or convalescent COVID-19.

The DNA of the CDR3 is TGTGCCACCAGCAGAGGGACAGGGTGGAACGAGCAGTACTTC. Protein: CATSRGTGWNEQYF. The rearrangement uses TRBV15 and TRBJ2-7, with 8 bases fitting TRBD1. Germline trimming cut 1 base from V and 5 bases from J; bases unmatched to any gene: 4. Germline CDR1 is LNHNV and CDR2 is YYDKDF (reference sequence). The CDR3 extends over 14 amino acids.

This clone was detected only once. CDR3 DNA: TGTGCCAGCAGCAAGGACAGGAACTCCTACAATGAGCAGTTCTTC. Its translation is CASSKDRNSYNEQFF. V gene TRBV5-4 combines with J gene TRBJ2-1, with TRBD1 matching 7 bases. Germline trimming cut 4 bases from V and 0 bases from J; bases unmatched to any gene: 4. CDR1 and CDR2 from the germline V gene are SGHNT and YYREEE (reference sequence). The CDR3 covers 15 residues. Full variable domain (missing parts from reference TRBV5-4 and TRBJ2-1): ETGVTQSPTHLIKTRGQQVTLRCSSQSGHNTVSWYQQALGQGPQFIFQYYREEENGRGNFPPRFSGLQFPNYSSELNVNALELDDSALYLCASSKDRNSYNEQFFGPGTRLTVL.

This clone was recorded only once. The rearrangement uses TRBV4-1 and TRBJ2-7, with D hard to call. V lost 2 bases to trimming and J lost 1 base, with 12 bases between them. The CDR3 has 15 residues. Germline CDR1 MGHRA, CDR2 YSYEKL. CDR3 amino acids: CASSQRSGPSYEQYF. The CDR3, as DNA: TGCGCCAGCAGCCAACGATCAGGCCCTTCCTACGAGCAGTACTTC.

The rearrangement joins TRBV7-9 to TRBJ2-2; D possibly corresponds to TRBD2 (7 bases). This CDR3 is 16 amino acids long. The V end was cut by 1 base, the J end by 4 bases, with 13 bases between. The germline V gene encodes CDR1 SEHNR and CDR2 FQNEAQ (reference sequence). CDR3 coding DNA: TGTGCCAGCAGCTTAGGGACGGCGGGGGCCACCGGGGAGCTGTTTTTT. This codes for CASSLGTAGATGELFF.

This rearrangement joins TRBV19 to TRBJ1-2; TRBD1 matches 8 bases. Germline V gives CDR1 LNHDA, CDR2 SQIVND (reference sequence). Trimming took 6 bases from V and 2 from J; bases not matched to a gene: 2. This CDR3 has 13 residues. The DNA of the CDR3 is TGTGCCAGTAGGGGACAGGCCAACTATGGCTACACCTTC. This gives the protein CASRGQANYGYTF.

A single count supports this clone. This chain uses TRBV5-1 with TRBJ2-1; 7 nucleotides line up with TRBD2. The CDR3 is 17 amino acids. Germline V gene lookup returns CDR1 SGHRS and CDR2 YFSETQ. V shed 0 bases and J 9 bases; nucleotides not matched to a gene: 15. The CDR3 DNA follows: TGCGCCAGCAGCTTGGGAGCGATGAGCGGGATAAGGGTTGAGCAGTTCTTC. This sequence encodes CASSLGAMSGIRVEQFF.

This clone was found a few times. The CDR3 protein is CASSQTPGGEQYF. DNA for the CDR3: TGTGCCAGCAGCCAAACCCCGGGAGGGGAGCAGTACTTC. The chain is built from TRBV3-1 (or the pseudogene TRBV3-2) and TRBJ2-7; 8 bases line up with TRBD2. Trimming at V came to 2 bases and at J to 7 bases, leaving 4 bases not matched to a gene. CDR3 size: 13 residues. Looked up from germline, CDR1 is LGHDT and CDR2 is YNNKEL (reference sequence).

This chain uses TRBV9 with TRBJ2-1; D may be TRBD2 (5 bases). Germline lookup yields CDR1 SGDLS and CDR2 YYNGEE. The CDR3 sequence is 14 residues long. V was cut by 0 bases and J by 5 bases, with 9 bases left in between. CDR3 bases: TGTGCCAGCAGCGTAGGGGGAGCAGACAATGAGCAGTTCTTC. It codes for CASSVGGADNEQFF.

This clone was detected only a few times. The rearrangement joins TRBV7-2 to TRBJ1-4, with D perhaps TRBD1 (5 bases). The CDR3 runs 13 residues. Germline CDR1 SGHTA, CDR2 FQGNSA. V dropped 2 bases and J dropped 6 bases, with 7 bases sitting between them. CDR3 nucleotides: TGTGCCAGCAGCTTAAGGGGTGATGAAAAACTGTTTTTT. It is translated as CASSLRGDEKLFF.

This clone was seen only a few times. The gene calls are TRBV7-3 and TRBJ2-3; D is possibly TRBD2 (7 bases). Germline CDR1 reads SGHTA; CDR2 reads FQGTGA. This CDR3 has 16 residues. The V gene lost 5 bases and the J gene lost 2 bases, with 17 bases spanning the gap. CDR3 amino acids: CASSKRGGRSTDTQYF. Written as DNA, the CDR3 is TGTGCCAGCAGCAAGAGGGGGGGACGATCCACAGATACGCAGTATTTT.

V gene TRBV28 combines with J gene TRBJ2-7, with 7 positions matching TRBD2. Germline trimming cut 4 bases from V and 7 bases from J; bases unmatched to any gene: 16. CDR1 is MDHEN and CDR2 is SYDVKM in the germline V gene. This CDR3 is 16 amino acids long. CDR3 protein: CASSSIKAGNYGEQYF. CDR3 bases: TGTGCCAGCAGTTCCATAAAAGCGGGGAACTACGGGGAGCAGTACTTC.

The gene calls are TRBV5-8 and TRBJ1-2; D remains ambiguous. From germline, CDR1 is SGHTS and CDR2 YDEGEE. This CDR3 has 13 residues. The ends were cut back, 7 bases at V and 0 bases at J, with 10 bases in the middle. Written as DNA, the CDR3 is TGTGCCAGCGTCCCACTCCCTAACTATGGCTACACCTTC. This codes for CASVPLPNYGYTF.